Sequencing of this T cell receptor (beta chain) was carried out in a study of beta chain features in type 1 diabetes (dated by TCRdb to the late 2010s). The study in broad terms: Patients and healthy donors did not differ in mean age, gender distribution, total cell number or subset yield. Across all samples, some 99 million sorted cells were examined, and cell number per subset correlated strongly with RNA yield. Naive and central memory subsets were obtained from all 28 donors, but regulatory and stem cell-like memory subsets were isolated from only 8 patients and about eight healthy donors. In the study, TCRB repertoires of sorted circulating CD4+ T cell subsets from recently diagnosed type 1 diabetes patients were compared with those of matched healthy donors. General conclusions and limits of the study: Only small numbers of individuals were included in the HLA sub-analyses, which left unresolved whether HLA type had any influence on TCRB rearrangement. Shorter templates might have been favored by PCR, but patient and control samples were amplified and corrected together, so both groups would have been affected equally by any skew. Naive, central memory and regulatory TCRB repertoires appeared to be more alike among patients than among healthy donors. At VDJ recombination sites, patients with type 1 diabetes made fewer insertions and deleted more nucleotides, a pattern implying thymic rearrangement abnormalities. In all four CD4+ subsets, TCRB CDR3 length was moderately but significantly shorter in type 1 diabetes patients. Because cDNA was sequenced instead of genomic DNA, activated cells with high expression could be over-represented, although the groups did not differ in activation or CD3 levels.

A single peripheral blood draw of around 0.11 L on average was collected from each donor into heparinised tubes. A BD FACSAria II and a panel including CD45RO, CCR7, CD25, CD127, CD95 and CD27 were used to sort naive, central memory, regulatory and stem cell-like memory CD4+ T cells. Purity was above 95% for every sorted population. PBMCs were isolated right away by Lymphoprep density gradient centrifugation and were stained directly, without culture. Samples were stained and sorted in pairs, with one healthy donor and one patient per experiment, so that batch effects were minimized. This clone turned up a few times. Its recognized antigen is unknown. No base-level quality is on record; no much larger clone is a single base apart. The sample has other DNA sequences that encode this CDR3 too. The High Capacity cDNA Reverse Transcription Kit was used to reverse transcribe all of the isolated RNA, meaning that expressed TCRB transcripts were what got sequenced. Deep immunoSEQ sequencing was applied to naive, central memory and regulatory T cell samples, giving an average of roughly 3.6 million total reads per sample. Sorted cells were lysed in RLT buffer and RNA was extracted with DNase-treated RNeasy Micro or Mini kits, depending on cell number. Each cell subset was processed on its own to prevent cross-contamination, while patient and healthy donor samples were processed together. Using the immunoSEQ multiplex PCR, TCRB sequences were amplified from cDNA into 87-bp fragments spanning the CDR3 region. Sequencing of the amplicons was done on the Illumina HiSeq platform. Processing in the source paper ran as follows. PCR bias was corrected computationally using synthetic template baselines, and reads within Hamming distance 2 were collapsed, with unmergeable singletons discarded. By aligning reads against IMGT, V, D and J genes, CDR3 length, and insertions or deletions at six rearrangement sites were assigned. Within each subset, clonotype counts were normalized to sorted cell number, and only after that were true diversity and Gini coefficients computed with the tcR R package. The overlap coefficient, calculated on TCRB nucleotide sequences, was used to measure repertoire sharing. TCRdb obtained this table from immuneACCESS and retained in-frame rearrangements with V and J assigned. These tables miss some clones; where compared with another copy, unresolved V genes account for less than half of the shortfall, and the remainder is unexplained. The DNA gave D and trimming, while V, J and clone size come from that table. Across this sample there are about 220,000 clones, with 9.5% to 13% seen only once. Roughly 1.3% of the sample goes to the ten largest clones.

The CDR1 and CDR2 encoded by the germline V gene (reference sequence) are SEHNR and FQNEAQ. The CDR3 sequence holds 15 residues, the cysteine and phenylalanine included. Only the CDR3 DNA is retained, 45 bases long and in frame from the first base. The junction shows trimming of 5 bases on V and 7 bases on J, and the gene matches do not reach 8 bases of it. The chain is encoded by TRBV7-9 joined to TRBJ2-1; 10 middle bases align to TRBD2. Sequenced input: central memory CD4+ T cells from blood. The source of this sequence is a man younger than 30 in good health. This receptor carries the CDR3 CASSRGLAEGNEQFF. The DNA is TGTGCCAGCAGCCGCGGACTAGCGGAAGGAAATGAGCAGTTCTTC.